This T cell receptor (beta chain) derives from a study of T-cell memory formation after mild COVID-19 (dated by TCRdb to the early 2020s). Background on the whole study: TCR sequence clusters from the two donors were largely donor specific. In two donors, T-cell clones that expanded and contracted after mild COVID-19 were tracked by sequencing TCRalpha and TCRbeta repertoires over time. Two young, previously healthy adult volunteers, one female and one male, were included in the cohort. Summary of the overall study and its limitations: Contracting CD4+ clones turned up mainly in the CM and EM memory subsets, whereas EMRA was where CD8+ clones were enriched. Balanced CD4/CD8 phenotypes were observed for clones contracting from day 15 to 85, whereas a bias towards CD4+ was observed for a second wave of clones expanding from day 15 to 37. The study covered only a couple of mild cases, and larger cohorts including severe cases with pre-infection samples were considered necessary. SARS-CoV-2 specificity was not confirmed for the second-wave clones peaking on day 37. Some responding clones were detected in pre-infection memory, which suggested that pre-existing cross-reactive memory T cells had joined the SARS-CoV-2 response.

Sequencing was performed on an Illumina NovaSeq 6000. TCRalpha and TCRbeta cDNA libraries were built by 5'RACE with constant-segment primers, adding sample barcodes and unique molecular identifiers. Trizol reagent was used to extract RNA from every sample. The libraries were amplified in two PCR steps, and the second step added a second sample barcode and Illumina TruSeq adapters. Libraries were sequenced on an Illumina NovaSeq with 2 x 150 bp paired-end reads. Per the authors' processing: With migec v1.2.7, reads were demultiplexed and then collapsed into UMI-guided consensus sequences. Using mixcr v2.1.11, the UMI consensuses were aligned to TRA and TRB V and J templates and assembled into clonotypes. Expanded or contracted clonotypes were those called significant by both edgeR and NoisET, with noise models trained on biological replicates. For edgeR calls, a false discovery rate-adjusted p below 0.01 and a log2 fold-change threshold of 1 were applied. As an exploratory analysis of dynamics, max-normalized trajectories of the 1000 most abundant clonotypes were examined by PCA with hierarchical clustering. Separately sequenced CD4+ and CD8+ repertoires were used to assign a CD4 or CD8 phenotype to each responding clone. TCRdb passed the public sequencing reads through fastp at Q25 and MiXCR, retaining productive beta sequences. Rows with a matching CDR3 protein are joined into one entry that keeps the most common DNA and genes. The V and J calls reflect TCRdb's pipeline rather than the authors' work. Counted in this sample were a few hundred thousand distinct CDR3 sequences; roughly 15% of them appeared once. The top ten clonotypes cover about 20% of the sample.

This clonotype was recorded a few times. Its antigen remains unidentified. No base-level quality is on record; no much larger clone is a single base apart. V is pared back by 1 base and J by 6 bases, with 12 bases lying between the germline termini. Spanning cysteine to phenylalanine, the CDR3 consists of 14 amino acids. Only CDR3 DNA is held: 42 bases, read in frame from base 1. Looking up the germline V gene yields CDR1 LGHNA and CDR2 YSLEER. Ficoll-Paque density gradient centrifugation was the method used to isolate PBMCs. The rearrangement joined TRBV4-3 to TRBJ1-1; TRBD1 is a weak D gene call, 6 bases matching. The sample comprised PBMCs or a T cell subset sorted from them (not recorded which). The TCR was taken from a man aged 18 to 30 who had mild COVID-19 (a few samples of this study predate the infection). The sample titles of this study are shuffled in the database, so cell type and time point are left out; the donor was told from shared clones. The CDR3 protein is CASSQVGGASEAFF. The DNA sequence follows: TGCGCCAGCAGCCAAGTAGGGGGGGCCTCTGAAGCTTTCTTT.